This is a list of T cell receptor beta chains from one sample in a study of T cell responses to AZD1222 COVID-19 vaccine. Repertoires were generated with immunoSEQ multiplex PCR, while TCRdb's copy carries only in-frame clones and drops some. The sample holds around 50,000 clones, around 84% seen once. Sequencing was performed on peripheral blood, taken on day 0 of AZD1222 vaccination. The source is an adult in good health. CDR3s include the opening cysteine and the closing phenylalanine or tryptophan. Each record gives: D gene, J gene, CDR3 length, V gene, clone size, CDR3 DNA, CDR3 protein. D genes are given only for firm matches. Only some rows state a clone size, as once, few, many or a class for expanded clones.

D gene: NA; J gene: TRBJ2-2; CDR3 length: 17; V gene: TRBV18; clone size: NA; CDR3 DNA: TGTGCCAGCTCACCCTCCAGACAGGGACTGAACACCGGGGAGCTGTTTTTT; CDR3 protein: CASSPSRQGLNTGELFF
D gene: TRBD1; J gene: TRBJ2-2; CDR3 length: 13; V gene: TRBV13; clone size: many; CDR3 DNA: TGTGCCAGTCGGACAGGGGTCACCGGGGAGCTGTTTTTT; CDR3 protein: CASRTGVTGELFF
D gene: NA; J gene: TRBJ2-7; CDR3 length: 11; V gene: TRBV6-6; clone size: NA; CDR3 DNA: TGTGCCAGTGTTACGCCCTACGAGCAGTACTTC; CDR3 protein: CASVTPYEQYF
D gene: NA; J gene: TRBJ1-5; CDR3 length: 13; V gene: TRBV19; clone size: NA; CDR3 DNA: TGTGCCAGTAGTATGGACACTAATCAGCCCCAGCATTTT; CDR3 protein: CASSMDTNQPQHF
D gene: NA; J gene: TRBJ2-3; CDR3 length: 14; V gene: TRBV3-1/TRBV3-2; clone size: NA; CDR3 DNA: TGTGCCAGCAGCCATCGCACTAGCCCCTACGCGCAGTATTTT; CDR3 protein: CASSHRTSPYAQYF
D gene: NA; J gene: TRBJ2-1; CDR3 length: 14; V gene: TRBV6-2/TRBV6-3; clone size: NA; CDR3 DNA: TGTGCCAGCAGTTACGGCTACCCTCGGAATGAGCAGTTCTTC; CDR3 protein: CASSYGYPRNEQFF
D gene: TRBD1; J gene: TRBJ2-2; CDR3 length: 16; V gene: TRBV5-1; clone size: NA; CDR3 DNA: TGCGCCAGCAGCCTCTGGACAGGGAGTACAGCCGGGGAGCTGTTTTTT; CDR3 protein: CASSLWTGSTAGELFF
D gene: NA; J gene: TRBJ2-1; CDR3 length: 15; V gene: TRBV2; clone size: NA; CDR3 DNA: TGTGCCAGCAGTGGGGGTCAGAGCTCCTACAATGAGCAGTTCTTC; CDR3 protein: CASSGGQSSYNEQFF
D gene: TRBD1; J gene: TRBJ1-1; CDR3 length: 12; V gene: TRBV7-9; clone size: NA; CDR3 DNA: TGTGCCAGCAGCGAACAGGGGACTGAAGCTTTCTTT; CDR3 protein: CASSEQGTEAFF
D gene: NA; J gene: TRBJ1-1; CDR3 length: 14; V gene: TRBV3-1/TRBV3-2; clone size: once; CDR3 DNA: TGTGCCAGCAGCCAAGCCAGGGGAGGAACTGAAGCTTTCTTT; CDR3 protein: CASSQARGGTEAFF
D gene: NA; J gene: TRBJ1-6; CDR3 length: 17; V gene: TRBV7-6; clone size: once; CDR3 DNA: TGTGCCAGCAGCTTAGCGCAGGACGGCTTCTATAATTCACCCCTCCACTTT; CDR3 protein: CASSLAQDGFYNSPLHF
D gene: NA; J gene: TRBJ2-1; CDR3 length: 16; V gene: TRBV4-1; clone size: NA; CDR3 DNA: TGCGCCAGCAGCCGCGGGGAAGGGGTCCCCTACAATGAGCAGTTCTTC; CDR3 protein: CASSRGEGVPYNEQFF
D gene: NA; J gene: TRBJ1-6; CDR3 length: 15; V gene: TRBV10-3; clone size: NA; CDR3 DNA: TGTGCCATCAGTGAGAGGGGCAGGGAGAATTCACCCCTCCACTTT; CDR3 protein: CAISERGRENSPLHF
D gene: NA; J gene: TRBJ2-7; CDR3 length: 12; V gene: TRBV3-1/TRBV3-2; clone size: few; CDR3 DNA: TGTGCCAGCAGCCGAACGAACTACGAGCAGTACTTC; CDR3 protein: CASSRTNYEQYF
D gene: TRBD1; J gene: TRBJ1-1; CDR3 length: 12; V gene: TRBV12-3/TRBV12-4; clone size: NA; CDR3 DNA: TGTGCCAGCAGTAGACAGGGCCATGAAGCTTTCTTT; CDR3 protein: CASSRQGHEAFF
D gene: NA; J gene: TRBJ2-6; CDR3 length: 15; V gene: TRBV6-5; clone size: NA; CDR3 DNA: TGTGCCAGCAGCGGCGGCAGCTCTGGGGCCAACGTCCTGACTTTC; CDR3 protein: CASSGGSSGANVLTF
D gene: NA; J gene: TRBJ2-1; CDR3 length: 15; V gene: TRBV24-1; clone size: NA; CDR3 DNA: TGTGCCACCAGTGATTGGGCCGGGGGCCAGGATGAGCAGTTCTTC; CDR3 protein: CATSDWAGGQDEQFF
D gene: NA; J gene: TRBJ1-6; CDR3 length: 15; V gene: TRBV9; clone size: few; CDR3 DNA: TGTGCCAGCAGCCCCCCTGGGAGGGTCGGATCACCCCTCCACTTT; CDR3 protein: CASSPPGRVGSPLHF
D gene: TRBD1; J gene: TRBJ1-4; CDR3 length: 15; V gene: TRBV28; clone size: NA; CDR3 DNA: TGTGCCAGCAGTCTGGGACAGGGGCGTAATGAAAAACTGTTTTTT; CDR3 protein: CASSLGQGRNEKLFF
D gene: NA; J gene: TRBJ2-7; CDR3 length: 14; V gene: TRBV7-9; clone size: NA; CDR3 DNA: TGTGCCAGCAGCTTAGCATCTGGGGCGTACGAGCAGTACTTC; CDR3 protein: CASSLASGAYEQYF
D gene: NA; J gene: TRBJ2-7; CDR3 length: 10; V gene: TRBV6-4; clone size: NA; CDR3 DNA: TGTGCCAGACTCGGGTACGAGCAGTACTTC; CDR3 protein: CARLGYEQYF
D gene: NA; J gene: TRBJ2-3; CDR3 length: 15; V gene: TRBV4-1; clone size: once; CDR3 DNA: TGCGCCAGCAGCCTGCTTCGGGTTTCCACAGATACGCAGTATTTT; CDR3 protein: CASSLLRVSTDTQYF
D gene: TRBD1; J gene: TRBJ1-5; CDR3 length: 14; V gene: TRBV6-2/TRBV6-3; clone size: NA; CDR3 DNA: TGTGCCAGCAGTTCACAGGGGACTCTACAGCCCCAGCATTTT; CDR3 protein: CASSSQGTLQPQHF
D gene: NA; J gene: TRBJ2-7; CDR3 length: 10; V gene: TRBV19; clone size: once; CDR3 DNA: TGTGCCAGTCCCACCTACGAGCAGTACTTC; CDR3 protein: CASPTYEQYF